This T cell receptor beta chain was obtained from a study of T-cell reconstitution after alpha-beta-depleted transplantation in children. V lost 5 bases, J lost 7 bases, and 4 bases stayed unmatched. The CDR3 sequence is 13 residues long. Preparing the TCRbeta library involved the use of unique molecular identifiers. TCRdb used MiXCR to reprocess the PCR reads, holding one entry per CDR3 protein. Among about 500,000 distinct CDR3 sequences listed, about 30% were seen once. This clonotype was picked up a small number of times. This clonotype originated in a human donor who donated a stem cell graft to a child with aplastic anemia. The J gene is TRBJ1-1, the V gene TRBV12-3 or TRBV12-4; 10 nucleotides match TRBD1. Specimen: PBMCs from the stem cell graft donor, collected from the stem cell graft. CDR3 nucleotides: TGTGCCAGCAGTAGACAGGGGGCTGGTGAAGCTTTCTTT. Amino acid sequence: CASSRQGAGEAFF.